These 18 T cell receptor beta chains originate from one sample sequenced in a study of cytomegalovirus exposure and HLA in healthy donors. The PCR was carried out with 60 Vbeta primers and 13 Jbeta primers. Data came from immunoSEQ multiplex PCR; TCRdb stores just in-frame clones and leaves some out. The sample has about 190,000 clones, 70% to 75% seen once. Sequenced material: PBMCs. All receptors come from a man aged 30-40 years in good health and CMV-seropositive.

This clone was seen only a few times. This chain links TRBV2 with TRBJ1-3; no reliable D call. The V gene's germline CDR1 is SNHLY and CDR2 FYNNEI. The CDR3 totals 13 residues. V was cut by 1 base and J by 2 bases, with 3 bases left in between. The CDR3 region has the DNA TGTGCCAGCAGTGAAGTAACTGGAAACACCATATATTTT. It yields the protein CASSEVTGNTIYF.

This rearrangement joins TRBV7-9 to TRBJ2-7; 8 bases fit TRBD1. V lost 0 bases and J lost 6; bases outside the gene matches: 4. CDR1 SEHNR and CDR2 FQNEAQ come from the germline V gene (reference sequence). The CDR3 spans 14 residues. The DNA of the CDR3 is TGTGCCAGCAGCTTAGCCACAGGGGGAACCGAGCAGTACTTC. The encoded protein is CASSLATGGTEQYF.

Only a few counts were recorded for this clone. The gene calls are TRBV7-3 and TRBJ2-1; the match to TRBD2 covers 8 bases. The CDR3 is 15 residues long. Germline V gene data show CDR1 as SGHTA and CDR2 as FQGTGA. J gave up 4 bases and V 4 bases, and 6 bases lay outside the gene matches. In DNA, the CDR3 is TGTGCCAGCAGCTCCCGACCTAGCGGGTACAATGAGCAGTTCTTC. Translation gives CASSSRPSGYNEQFF. Together with reference TRBV7-3 and TRBJ2-1, the CDR3 gives the full variable domain: GAGVSQTPSNKVTEKGKYVELRCDPISGHTALYWYRQSLGQGPEFLIYFQGTGAADDSGLPNDRFFAVRPEGSVSTLKIQRTERGDSAVYLCASSSRPSGYNEQFFGPGTRLTVL.

Remarks on this clone: The junction departs from the called germline gene at one end, perhaps through a read error. The chain is built from TRBV7-9 and TRBJ2-7; 9 bases map to TRBD1. Germline V gene data show CDR1 as SEHNR and CDR2 as FQNEAQ (reference sequence). The CDR3 is 18 residues long. Here the CDR3 reads CSSSLVPNRGRLSYEQYF. The CDR3 bases are TGTTCCAGCAGCTTAGTGCCCAACAGGGGGCGATTGTCCTACGAGCAGTACTTC.

V gene TRBV5-6 combines with J gene TRBJ2-1; D not certain. Trimming removed 2 bases from V and 0 bases from J, with 12 bases in between. The germline V gene has CDR1 SGHDT and CDR2 YYEEEE. The CDR3 runs 16 residues. As DNA, the CDR3 is TGTGCCAGCAGCTTATGGAGTTGGAGCTCCTACAATGAGCAGTTCTTC. Its protein product is CASSLWSWSSYNEQFF.

The chain recombines TRBV28 with TRBJ2-3; 8 nucleotides match TRBD2. Germline V lookup: CDR1 MDHEN, CDR2 SYDVKM. Trimming removed 5 bases from V and 1 base from J; junction bases left unmatched: 5. The CDR3 is made up of 15 amino acids. The DNA of the CDR3 is TGTGCCAGCAGTACTTTAGCGGGGCGCACAGATACGCAGTATTTT. It is translated as CASSTLAGRTDTQYF.

This clone was seen only once. The chain recombines TRBV27 with TRBJ1-5; D uncertain. The length of the CDR3 is 14 residues. Germline CDR1 and CDR2: MNHEY and SMNVEV (reference sequence). The ends were cut back, 10 bases at V and 2 bases at J, with 15 bases in the middle. The CDR3 DNA reads TGTGCCACAACGGATCCACGGGGCAATCAGCCCCAGCATTTT. The encoded protein is CATTDPRGNQPQHF.

The V gene is TRBV2, the J gene TRBJ1-3, with a possible D match to TRBD1 (6 bases). Germline V gives CDR1 SNHLY, CDR2 FYNNEI. The CDR3 is 15 residues long. Between the trimmed V and J ends, which lost 5 bases and 0 bases, there was a span of 11 bases. The CDR3 sequence is CASSSGASSGNTIYF. The CDR3 nucleotides are TGTGCCAGCAGTTCAGGGGCCAGCTCTGGAAACACCATATATTTT.

The rearrangement joins TRBV27 to TRBJ2-5; D is possibly TRBD1 (6 bases). The CDR3 consists of 13 residues. V was clipped by 6 bases and J by 6 bases, with 14 bases between them. Germline-derived CDR1 and CDR2 are MNHEY and SMNVEV (reference sequence). The DNA of the CDR3 is TGTGCCAGCAGGGTGGGGGCGGGTAAGACCCAGTACTTC. It translates to CASRVGAGKTQYF.

This chain uses TRBV4-3 with TRBJ1-6; D is ambiguous. V was cut by 0 bases and J by 3 bases, with 9 bases left in between. This CDR3 has 16 amino acids. CDR1 and CDR2 (germline): LGHNA, YSLEER. The CDR3 region has the DNA TGCGCCAGCAGCCAAGAACAGACCCGCTATAATTCACCCCTCCACTTT. Protein sequence: CASSQEQTRYNSPLHF.

This chain links TRBV10-3 with TRBJ2-1; 10 bases are a match to TRBD2. Germline-derived CDR1 and CDR2 are ENHRY and SYGVKD. V shed 8 bases, J shed 2 bases, and the junction held 9 bases outside the gene matches. This CDR3 comprises 16 residues. The CDR3 protein is CAIRSGREGAYNEQFF. In DNA, the CDR3 is TGTGCCATCCGAAGCGGGAGGGAGGGAGCCTACAATGAGCAGTTCTTC.

This clone occurred a few times. CDR3 in amino acids: CASSLGRANTEAFF. CDR3 DNA sequence: TGTGCCAGCAGCTTGGGCAGGGCGAACACTGAAGCTTTCTTT. This sequence joins TRBV5-4 and TRBJ1-1, with a possible D match to TRBD1 (5 bases). This CDR3 region has 14 residues. The V and J ends lost 0 bases and 1 base respectively, with 7 bases between them. CDR1 is SGHNT and CDR2 is YYREEE in the germline V gene (reference sequence). The variable domain in full, with the rest retrieved from reference TRBV5-4 and TRBJ1-1, is ETGVTQSPTHLIKTRGQQVTLRCSSQSGHNTVSWYQQALGQGPQFIFQYYREEENGRGNFPPRFSGLQFPNYSSELNVNALELDDSALYLCASSLGRANTEAFFGQGTRLTVV.

The gene calls are TRBV7-2 and TRBJ1-2; 9 bases match TRBD1. The V gene's germline CDR1 is SGHTA and CDR2 FQGNSA. The CDR3 contains 15 residues. V was clipped by 1 base and J by 4 bases; unmatched bases: 4. The CDR3 loop reads CASSLEGTGIYGYTF. CDR3 DNA: TGTGCCAGCAGCTTAGAAGGGACAGGGATCTATGGCTACACCTTC. Variable domain in full (rest from reference TRBV7-2 and TRBJ1-2): GAGVSQSPSNKVTEKGKDVELRCDPISGHTALYWYRQSLGQGLEFLIYFQGNSAPDKSGLPSDRFSAERTGGSVSTLTIQRTQQEDSAVYLCASSLEGTGIYGYTFGSGTRLTVV.

This sequence joins TRBV4-3 and TRBJ1-2; 8 nucleotides align to TRBD1. The CDR3 runs to 16 residues. CDR1 LGHNA and CDR2 YSLEER come from the germline V gene. V was pared by 7 bases and J by 0 bases, with 10 bases of the junction left unmatched. The CDR3: CASTPGQANSNYGYTF. In DNA form, the CDR3 reads TGCGCCAGCACCCCGGGACAGGCGAATTCTAACTATGGCTACACCTTC.

This chain connects TRBV12-2 to TRBJ1-5; no DNA check was done on the table's D call, TRBD1. TRBV12-2 is deemed a pseudogene. This CDR3 spans 18 amino acids. The CDR3 DNA is TGTGCAAGTCGCTTAGAGCGCAGGGGAATAAGGAGCAATCAGCCCCAGCATTTT. It specifies CASRLERRGIRSNQPQHF.

The gene calls are TRBV19 and TRBJ2-1; TRBD2 matches at 13 bases. In germline, CDR1 is LNHDA, CDR2 SQIVND (reference sequence). J gave up 3 bases and V 10 bases, and 3 bases lay outside the gene matches. The CDR3 extends over 14 amino acids. For the CDR3, the DNA is TGTGCCACGACTAGCGGGGGGATCTACAATGAGCAGTTCTTC. Protein: CATTSGGIYNEQFF.

The CDR3 coding sequence is TGCGCCAGCAGCTCGCTAGCGGGAGAAGCAGATACGCAGTATTTT. Its protein product is CASSSLAGEADTQYF. The chain is built from TRBV5-1 and TRBJ2-3, with 10 bases lining up with TRBD2. V lost 3 bases to trimming and J lost 4 bases; unmatched junction nucleotides: 5. The CDR3 covers 15 residues. Germline V gene lookup returns CDR1 SGHRS and CDR2 YFSETQ.

This clone was counted a single time. The chain links TRBV5-1 to TRBJ1-1; 9 positions match TRBD1. V lost 2 bases, J lost 8 bases, and 13 bases stayed unmatched. Germline-derived CDR1 and CDR2 are SGHRS and YFSETQ. The CDR3 contains 16 residues. CDR3 residues: CASSFPGTGLLGEAFF. CDR3 nucleotide sequence: TGCGCCAGCAGCTTTCCCGGGACAGGGCTCCTAGGAGAAGCTTTCTTT.